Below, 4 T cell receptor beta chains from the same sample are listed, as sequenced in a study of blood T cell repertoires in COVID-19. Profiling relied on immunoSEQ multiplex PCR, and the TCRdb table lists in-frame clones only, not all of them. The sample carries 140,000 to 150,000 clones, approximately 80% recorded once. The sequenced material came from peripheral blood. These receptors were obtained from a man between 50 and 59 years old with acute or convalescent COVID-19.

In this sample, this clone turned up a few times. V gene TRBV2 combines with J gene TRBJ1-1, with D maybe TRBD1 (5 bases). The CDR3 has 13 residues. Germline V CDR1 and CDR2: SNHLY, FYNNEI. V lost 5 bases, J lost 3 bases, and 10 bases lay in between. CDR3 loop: CASSRGGDTEAFF. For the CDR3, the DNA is TGTGCCAGCAGTAGGGGAGGAGACACTGAAGCTTTCTTT.

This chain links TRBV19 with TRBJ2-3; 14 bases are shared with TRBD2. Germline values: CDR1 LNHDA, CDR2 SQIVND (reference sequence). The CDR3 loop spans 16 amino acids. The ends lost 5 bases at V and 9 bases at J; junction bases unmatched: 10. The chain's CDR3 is CASSPLTSGGARTQYF. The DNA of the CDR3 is TGTGCCAGTAGTCCCCTGACTAGCGGGGGGGCTAGGACGCAGTATTTT.

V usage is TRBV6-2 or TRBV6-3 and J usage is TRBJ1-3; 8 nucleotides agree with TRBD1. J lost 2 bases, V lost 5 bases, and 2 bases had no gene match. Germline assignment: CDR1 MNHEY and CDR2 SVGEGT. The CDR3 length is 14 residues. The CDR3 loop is CASSLDRAGNTIYF. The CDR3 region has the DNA TGTGCCAGCAGTCTGGACAGGGCTGGAAACACCATATATTTT.

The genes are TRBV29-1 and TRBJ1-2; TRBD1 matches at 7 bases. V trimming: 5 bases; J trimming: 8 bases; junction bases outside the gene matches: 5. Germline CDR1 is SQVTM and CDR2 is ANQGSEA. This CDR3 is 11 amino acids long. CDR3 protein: CSVTGAGGYTF. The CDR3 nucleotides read TGCAGCGTTACAGGGGCGGGAGGCTACACCTTC. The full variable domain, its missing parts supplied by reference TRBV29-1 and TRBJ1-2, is SAVISQKPSRDICQRGTSLTIQCQVDSQVTMMFWYRQQPGQSLTLIATANQGSEATYESGFVIDKFPISRPNLTFSTLTVSNMSPEDSSIYLCSVTGAGGYTFGSGTRLTVV.